This T cell receptor (beta chain) was captured by sequencing in a study of shared clonotypes between healthy human individuals. Notes on the study in general: Among non-shared clonotypes, generation probabilities were lower than among those shared by all four donors. Only blood was sampled; tissue repertoires likely differ.

Of note for this clone: Its antigen remains unknown.

Per the original methods: There were no quality scores in the junction-only immunoSEQ sequences, so filtering differed. TCRdb's table, derived via immunoSEQ multiplex PCR, lists solely in-frame clones and lacks some. D and trimming come from the DNA, and the V and J calls and clone size come from that table. Of about 2.4 million clones listed, 93% are singletons. Germline values: CDR1 SGHRS, CDR2 YFSETQ. The V gene end was trimmed by 4 bases and the J gene end by 6 bases; junction bases not matched to a gene: 3. The CDR3 loop spans 16 amino acids. Only Caucasian adults living in Nashville, Tennessee made up the donor group.

The sequence was collected from a man aged 18 to 30 in good health. Some clones in this sample may be carry-over from other donors' samples. The gene calls are TRBV5-1 and TRBJ2-2; TRBD2 matches 16 bases. Sequencing was performed on naive CD4+ T cells from PBMCs. Subset in this sample: CD45RA+ positively selected. The CDR3 region has the DNA TGCGCCAGCAGCACCGGGACTAGCGGGAGGGCCGGGGAGCTGTTTTTT. Residues: CASSTGTSGRAGELFF.